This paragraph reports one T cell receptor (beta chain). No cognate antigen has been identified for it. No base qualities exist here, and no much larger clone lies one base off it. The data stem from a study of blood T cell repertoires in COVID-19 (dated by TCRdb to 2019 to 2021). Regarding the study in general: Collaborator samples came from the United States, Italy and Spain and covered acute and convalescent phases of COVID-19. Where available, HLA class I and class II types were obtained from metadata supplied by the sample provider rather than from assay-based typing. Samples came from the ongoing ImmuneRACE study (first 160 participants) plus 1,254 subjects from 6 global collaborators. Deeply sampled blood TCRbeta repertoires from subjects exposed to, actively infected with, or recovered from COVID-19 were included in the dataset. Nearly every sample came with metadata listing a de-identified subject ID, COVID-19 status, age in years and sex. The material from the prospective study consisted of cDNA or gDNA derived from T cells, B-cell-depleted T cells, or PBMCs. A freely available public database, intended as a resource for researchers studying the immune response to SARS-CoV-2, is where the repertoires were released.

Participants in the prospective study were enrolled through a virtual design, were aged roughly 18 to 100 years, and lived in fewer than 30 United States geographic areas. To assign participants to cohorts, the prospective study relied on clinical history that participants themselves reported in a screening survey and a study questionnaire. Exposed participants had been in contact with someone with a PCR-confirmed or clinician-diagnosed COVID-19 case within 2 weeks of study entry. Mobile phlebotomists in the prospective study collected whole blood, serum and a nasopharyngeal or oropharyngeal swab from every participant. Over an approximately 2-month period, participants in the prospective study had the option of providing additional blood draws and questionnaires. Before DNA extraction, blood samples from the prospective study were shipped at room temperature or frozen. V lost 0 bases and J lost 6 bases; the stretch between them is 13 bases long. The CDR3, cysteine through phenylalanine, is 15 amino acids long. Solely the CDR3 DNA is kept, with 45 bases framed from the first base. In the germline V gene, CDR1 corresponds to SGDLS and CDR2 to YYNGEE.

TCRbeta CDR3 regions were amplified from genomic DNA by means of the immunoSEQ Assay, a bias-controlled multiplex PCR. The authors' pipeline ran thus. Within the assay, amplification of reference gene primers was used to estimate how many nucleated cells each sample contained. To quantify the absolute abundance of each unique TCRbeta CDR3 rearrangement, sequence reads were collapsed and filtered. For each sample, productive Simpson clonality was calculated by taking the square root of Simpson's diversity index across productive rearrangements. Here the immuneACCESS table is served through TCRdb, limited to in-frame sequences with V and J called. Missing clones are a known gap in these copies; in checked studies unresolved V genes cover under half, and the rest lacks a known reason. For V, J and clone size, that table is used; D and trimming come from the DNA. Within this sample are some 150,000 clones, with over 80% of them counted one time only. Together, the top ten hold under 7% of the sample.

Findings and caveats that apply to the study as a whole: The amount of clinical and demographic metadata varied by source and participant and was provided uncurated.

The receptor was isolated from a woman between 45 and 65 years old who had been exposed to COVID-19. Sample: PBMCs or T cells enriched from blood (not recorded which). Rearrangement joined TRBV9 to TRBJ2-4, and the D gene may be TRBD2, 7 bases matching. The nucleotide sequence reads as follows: TGTGCCAGCAGCGTAGACGGGGGGCTAGGAAACATTCAGTACTTC. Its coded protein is CASSVDGGLGNIQYF.